Here is one T cell receptor (beta chain) with its context. Its antigen is unknown. No quality values exist for individual bases; no much larger clone is one base distant. Compared with germline, V lacks 5 bases and J lacks 0 bases; bases without a gene match: 0. From its cysteine to its phenylalanine, the CDR3 spans 13 amino acids. Only CDR3 DNA is held: 39 bases, read in frame from base 1. Via the germline V gene, CDR1 is KGHSH and CDR2 LQKENI. The immunoSEQ Assay, a bias-controlled multiplex PCR, was used to amplify TCRbeta CDR3 regions from genomic DNA. For the original study's pipeline: Nucleated cell counts per sample were estimated from amplification of reference gene primers within the assay. To quantify the absolute abundance of each unique TCRbeta CDR3 rearrangement, sequence reads were collapsed and filtered. For each sample, productive Simpson clonality was calculated by taking the square root of Simpson's diversity index across productive rearrangements. The immuneACCESS repertoire file appears here via TCRdb, limited to in-frame rearrangements. These files lack a portion of the clones; in checked studies, under half of the deficit traces to unresolved V genes, and the cause of the others is not known. Clone size and the V and J calls come from that table; the DNA yielded D and trimming. This sample gives 60,000 to 80,000 clones in total; roughly 84% of them show up just once. The leading ten clones occupy around 8% of the sample.

The entry originates in a study of blood T cell repertoires in COVID-19 (dated by TCRdb to the early 2020s). Study-wide context: Collaborator samples came from the United States, Italy and Spain and covered acute and convalescent phases of COVID-19. The material from the prospective study consisted of cDNA or gDNA derived from T cells, B-cell-depleted T cells, or PBMCs. Subjects who had been exposed to COVID-19, were actively infected with it, or had recovered from it provided the deeply sampled blood TCRbeta repertoires that made up the dataset. The repertoires were released in a freely available public database intended as a resource for research on the immune response to SARS-CoV-2. The samples were drawn from the first 160 participants of the ongoing ImmuneRACE study and from 1,254 subjects provided by 6 global collaborators. The sample metadata nearly always contained a de-identified subject ID, COVID-19 status, age in years and sex. Where available, HLA class I and class II types were taken from metadata supplied by the sample provider and were not determined by assay-based typing.

The paper as a whole reports these results and caveats: The amount of clinical and demographic metadata varied by source and participant and was provided uncurated.

The collaborating institutions used their own protocols to collect whole blood in K2EDTA tubes. For TCRbeta analysis, collaborators shipped samples as frozen whole blood, isolated PBMCs, or DNA extracted from either of those sample types. The material sequenced was peripheral blood. Recombination connected TRBV18 to TRBJ2-7; 8 bases in the middle match TRBD2. The clonotype originates from a man in his forties or fifties with active COVID-19. The DNA is TGTGCCAGCTCAAGCGGGGGCTCCTACGAGCAGTACTTC. Translation gives CASSSGGSYEQYF. With the portions outside the CDR3 filled from the reference TRBV18 and TRBJ2-7 genes, the complete variable region becomes NAGVMQNPRHLVRRRGQEARLRCSPMKGHSHVYWYRQLPEEGLKFMVYLQKENIIDESGMPKERFSAEFPKEGPSILRIQQVVRGDSAAYFCASSSGGSYEQYFGPGTRLTVT.